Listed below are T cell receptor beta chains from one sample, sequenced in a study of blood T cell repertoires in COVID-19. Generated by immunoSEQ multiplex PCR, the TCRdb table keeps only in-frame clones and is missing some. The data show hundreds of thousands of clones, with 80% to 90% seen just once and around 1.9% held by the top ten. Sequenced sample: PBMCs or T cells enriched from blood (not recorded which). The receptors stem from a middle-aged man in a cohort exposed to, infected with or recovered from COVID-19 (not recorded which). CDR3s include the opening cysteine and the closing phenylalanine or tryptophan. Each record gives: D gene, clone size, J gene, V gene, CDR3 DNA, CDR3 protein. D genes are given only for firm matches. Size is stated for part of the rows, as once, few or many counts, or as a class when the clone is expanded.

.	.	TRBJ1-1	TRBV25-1	TGTGCCACCCAGGGCTCAGGGCCGTTTACTGAAGCTTTCTTT	CATQGSGPFTEAFF
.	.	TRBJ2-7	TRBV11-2	TGTGCCAGCAGCTTCTACAGGGACCCAACCTACGAGCAGTACTTC	CASSFYRDPTYEQYF
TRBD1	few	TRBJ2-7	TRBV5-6	TGTGCCAGCAGAAGACAGGGCCCCACCTCCTACGAGCAGTACTTC	CASRRQGPTSYEQYF
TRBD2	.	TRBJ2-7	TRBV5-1	TGCGCCAGCAGCCCCGGGACTAGCGGACCAGCCTACGAGCAGTACTTC	CASSPGTSGPAYEQYF
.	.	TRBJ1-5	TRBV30	TGTGCCTGGAACCCAGGGGGCAATCAGCCCCAGCATTTT	CAWNPGGNQPQHF
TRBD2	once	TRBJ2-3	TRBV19	TGTGCCAGTAGTATGGGGGGGACTAGCGGGAGATCGCAGTATTTT	CASSMGGTSGRSQYF
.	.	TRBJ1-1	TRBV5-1	TGCGCCAGCACACTAGGGTCGTTAAACACTGAAGCTTTCTTT	CASTLGSLNTEAFF
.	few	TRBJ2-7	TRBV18	TGTGCCAGCTCACCACCGAGCCTATCTAACTCCTACGAGCAGTACTTC	CASSPPSLSNSYEQYF
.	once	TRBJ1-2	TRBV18	TGTGCCAGCTCACCAATACAGGGTCGCTATGGCTACACCTTC	CASSPIQGRYGYTF
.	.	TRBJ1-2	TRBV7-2	TGTGCCAGCAGCTTAACAGGGCTTGGCTACACCTTC	CASSLTGLGYTF
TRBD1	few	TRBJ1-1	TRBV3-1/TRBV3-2	TGTGCCAGCGAACCAGACAGGGGAGGAGGGGGGCAAGTAGGTGAAGCTTTCTTT	CASEPDRGGGGQVGEAFF
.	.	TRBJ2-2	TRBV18	TGTGCCAGCTCACCAAGGGAGACCGGGGAGCTGTTTTTT	CASSPRETGELFF
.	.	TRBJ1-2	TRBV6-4	TGTGCCAGCAGTGGAAACCGGGGCTATGGCTACACCTTC	CASSGNRGYGYTF
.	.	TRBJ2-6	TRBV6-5	TGTGCCAGCAGTTACGGAGGGGGGGCCAACGTCCTGACTTTC	CASSYGGGANVLTF
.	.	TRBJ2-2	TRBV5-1	TGCGCCAGCAGCTTGGACAGGGCATTGACCGGGGAGCTGTTTTTT	CASSLDRALTGELFF
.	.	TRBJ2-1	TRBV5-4	TGTGCCAGCAGCAAAACGCCCCAGGGCTATGAGCAGTTCTTC	CASSKTPQGYEQFF
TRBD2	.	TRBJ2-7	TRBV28	TGTGCCAGCAGTTTGGGCGGGAGGGCCTACGAGCAGTACTTC	CASSLGGRAYEQYF
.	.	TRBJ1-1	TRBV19	TGTGCCAGTAGTATCAGGTCAACCGGGGGGACTGAAGCTTTCTTT	CASSIRSTGGTEAFF
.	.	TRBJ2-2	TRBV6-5	TGTGCCAGCAGTTTAAGGGGGCGGGACGGGGAGCTGTTTTTT	CASSLRGRDGELFF
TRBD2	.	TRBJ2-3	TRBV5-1	TGCGCCAGCAGCTCGGGACTAGCGTTAACCACAGATACGCAGTATTTT	CASSSGLALTTDTQYF
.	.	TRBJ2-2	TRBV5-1	TGCGCCAGCAGCTCCCAATCCGGGACACCTGTCGCCGGGGAGCTGTTTTTT	CASSSQSGTPVAGELFF
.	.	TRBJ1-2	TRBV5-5	TGTGCCAGCAGCTTGGAGCCGAGCCGCTATGGCTACACCTTC	CASSLEPSRYGYTF
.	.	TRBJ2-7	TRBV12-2	TGTGCAAGTCGCTTAGCAGGACAGGGAGCGTCCTACGAGCAGTACTTC	CASRLAGQGASYEQYF
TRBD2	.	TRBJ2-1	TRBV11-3	TGTGCCAGCAGCCCAACTAGCGGGCGCTACAATGAGCAGTTCTTC	CASSPTSGRYNEQFF